The rows below give T cell receptor beta chains drawn from one sample of a study of Ad26.COV2.S vaccination and SARS-CoV-2 variants. The method was immunoSEQ multiplex PCR; TCRdb's version includes in-frame clones alone and lacks a portion of them. The data show about 440,000 clones, with less than 95% seen just once and about 4.5% held by the top ten. Sequenced here: peripheral blood, sampled in a trial of Ad26.COV2.S vaccine versus placebo. The receptors stem from a person between 18 and 60 years old who received the Ad26.COV2.S COVID-19 vaccine or a placebo. Both conserved end residues are part of each CDR3. The D gene is left open where the match is weak. The size of a clone is reported for some rows only, either as once, few or many, or as a class for expanded clones.

abundance | j_gene | v_gene | d_gene | CDR3nt | CDR3aa
NA | TRBJ1-4 | TRBV18 | NA | TGTGCCAGCTCACTTGGCACAGGGTTTGACGAAAAACTGTTTTTT | CASSLGTGFDEKLFF
NA | TRBJ2-2 | TRBV5-4 | TRBD2 | TGTGCCAGCAGCTTGGAAAGGACTAGCGCTTTGTTCGCGAACACCGGGGAGCTGTTTTTT | CASSLERTSALFANTGELFF
NA | TRBJ2-7 | TRBV5-5 | TRBD1 | TGTGCCAGCAGCCCCGGGACAGGGGTGTACGAGCAGTACTTC | CASSPGTGVYEQYF
NA | TRBJ2-5 | TRBV24-1 | NA | TGTGCCACCAGTGATTCATTAGAAGAGACCCAGTACTTC | CATSDSLEETQYF
NA | TRBJ2-1 | TRBV5-1 | NA | TGCGCCAGCAGCTTGGATAGTAGTTTCAATGAGCAGTTCTTC | CASSLDSSFNEQFF
NA | TRBJ1-1 | TRBV5-1 | NA | TGCGCCAGCAGCGGGGTCGGGGACACTGAAGCTTTCTTT | CASSGVGDTEAFF
NA | TRBJ1-3 | TRBV2 | NA | TGTGCCACCTCACGGACCGGCGGAGGGTCTGGAAACACCATATATTTT | CATSRTGGGSGNTIYF
NA | TRBJ2-6 | TRBV28 | NA | TGTGCCAGCAGTTTCTGGTGGAATAATAGCTCTGGGGCCAACGTCCTGACTTTC | CASSFWWNNSSGANVLTF
NA | TRBJ1-4 | TRBV18 | TRBD1 | TGTGCCAGCTCAACCCCACCGGGACAGGGGGCGGTGGAACTGTTTTTT | CASSTPPGQGAVELFF
NA | TRBJ2-6 | TRBV5-1 | NA | TGCGCCAGCAGCCCCCGACCGGTATCTGGGGCCAACGTCCTGACTTTC | CASSPRPVSGANVLTF
NA | TRBJ2-2 | TRBV21-1 | NA | TGTGCCAGCAGCAAAGCGGAGCGGGAAAACACCGGGGAGCTGTTTTTT | CASSKAERENTGELFF
NA | TRBJ2-1 | TRBV19 | TRBD2 | TGTGCCAGTAGTACCGTAGCGGGAGCGGGGAATGAGCAGTTCTTC | CASSTVAGAGNEQFF
NA | TRBJ2-1 | TRBV6-2/TRBV6-3 | TRBD2 | TGTGCCAGCAGTCTCCTAGGCGTAGCGGGAGGAGAAAATGAGCAGTTCTTC | CASSLLGVAGGENEQFF
NA | TRBJ2-7 | TRBV7-9 | TRBD1 | TGTGCCAGCAGCTCCCCTCTCCAGGGACAGCGGCGGGCCTACGAGCAGTACTTC | CASSSPLQGQRRAYEQYF
NA | TRBJ2-5 | TRBV3-1/TRBV3-2 | NA | TGTGCCAGCAGCCAAAGAGGAAGGGGTGGAGGAGAGACCCAGTACTTC | CASSQRGRGGGETQYF
NA | TRBJ2-7 | TRBV7-8 | TRBD1 | TGTGCCAGCAGCCCGGGACAGTCCCGTTTCTACGAGCAGTACTTC | CASSPGQSRFYEQYF
once | TRBJ2-1 | TRBV5-1 | TRBD2 | TGCGCCAGCAGCGGCGGACTAGCGGGAGAAGGGGAGCAGTTCTTC | CASSGGLAGEGEQFF
NA | TRBJ2-6 | TRBV18 | NA | TGTGCCAGCTCACCACCGGAGGCTTACTCCTCTGGGGCCAACGTCCTGACTTTC | CASSPPEAYSSGANVLTF
NA | TRBJ2-3 | TRBV11-2 | NA | TGTGCCAGCAGCTTAGCGCCGGCTGGGGCGGGAGATACGCAGTATTTT | CASSLAPAGAGDTQYF
once | TRBJ2-7 | TRBV19 | NA | TGTGCCAGTAGTCCCAGCTCCTACGAGCAGTACTTC | CASSPSSYEQYF
NA | TRBJ2-1 | TRBV7-3 | NA | TGTGCCAGCAGCTTGACCAGTGGAAGCCAAAACAATGAGCAGTTCTTC | CASSLTSGSQNNEQFF
NA | TRBJ1-1 | TRBV13 | NA | TGTGCCAGCAGCTTGGCTCCGGATTGGAGGGAGGCGAGGAGGGACACTGAAGCTTTCTTT | CASSLAPDWREARRDTEAFF
NA | TRBJ2-3 | TRBV9 | NA | TGTGCCAGCAGCGTAGGGATGGGAGTGGCGGATACGCAGTATTTT | CASSVGMGVADTQYF
NA | TRBJ1-4 | TRBV19 | TRBD1 | TGTGCCAGCAGACAGGGGGCTAATGAAAAACTGTTTTTT | CASRQGANEKLFF
NA | TRBJ1-2 | TRBV19 | TRBD1 | TGTGCCAGTAGCTCACAGGGGGCGCGGATCTATGGCTACACCTTC | CASSSQGARIYGYTF
NA | TRBJ1-4 | TRBV5-1 | NA | TGCGCCAGCAGCTTGGACGGAATTAATGAAAAACTGTTTTTT | CASSLDGINEKLFF
NA | TRBJ1-4 | TRBV6-2/TRBV6-3 | NA | TGTGCCAGCAGTCCAATTAATGGGGCAGCGGAGGAAAAACTGTTTTTT | CASSPINGAAEEKLFF
NA | TRBJ2-7 | TRBV15 | TRBD2 | TGTGCCACCAGCAGAGATCCGGGACTAGCGGGAGACGAGCAGTACTTC | CATSRDPGLAGDEQYF
NA | TRBJ1-2 | TRBV10-3 | NA | TGTGCCATCAGTGAGTCGAGGAAGGTCGAGCTCTATGGCTACACCTTC | CAISESRKVELYGYTF
NA | TRBJ2-1 | TRBV5-1 | NA | TGCGCCAGCAGCTTGGGTCCGGGACTCGGCTCCTACAATGAGCAGTTCTTC | CASSLGPGLGSYNEQFF
once | TRBJ2-1 | TRBV28 | NA | TGTGCCAGCAGTCCCCGGGCCTACAATGAGCAGTTCTTC | CASSPRAYNEQFF
NA | TRBJ1-1 | TRBV2 | TRBD1 | TGTGCCAGCAGTGAAGCGCCGGGACAGGCGAACACTGAAGCTTTCTTT | CASSEAPGQANTEAFF
once | TRBJ1-1 | TRBV3-1/TRBV3-2 | NA | TGTGCCAGCAGCCACCAGTCGGGGAAGGCCCTGAACACTGAAGCTTTCTTT | CASSHQSGKALNTEAFF
few | TRBJ2-1 | TRBV5-5 | NA | TGTGCCAGCAGCCCTGGACAGGGTGCGGTAGCGGGAGAACGAAGTAATGAGCAGTTCTTC | CASSPGQGAVAGERSNEQFF
NA | TRBJ2-3 | TRBV5-1 | NA | TGCGCCAGCAGCTTGTCCCACAGGGATGATCGGGATACGCAGTATTTT | CASSLSHRDDRDTQYF
once | TRBJ2-7 | TRBV30 | TRBD2 | TGTGCCCATGGACGGGCTAGCGGGATCTACGAGCAGTACTTC | CAHGRASGIYEQYF
NA | TRBJ1-5 | TRBV5-5 | NA | TGTGCCAGCAGCATTACCTCAGGTCAGCCCCAGCATTTT | CASSITSGQPQHF
few | TRBJ1-4 | TRBV5-1 | NA | TGCGCCAGCACCAACCCCGGGACGAGTGAAAAACTGTTTTTT | CASTNPGTSEKLFF